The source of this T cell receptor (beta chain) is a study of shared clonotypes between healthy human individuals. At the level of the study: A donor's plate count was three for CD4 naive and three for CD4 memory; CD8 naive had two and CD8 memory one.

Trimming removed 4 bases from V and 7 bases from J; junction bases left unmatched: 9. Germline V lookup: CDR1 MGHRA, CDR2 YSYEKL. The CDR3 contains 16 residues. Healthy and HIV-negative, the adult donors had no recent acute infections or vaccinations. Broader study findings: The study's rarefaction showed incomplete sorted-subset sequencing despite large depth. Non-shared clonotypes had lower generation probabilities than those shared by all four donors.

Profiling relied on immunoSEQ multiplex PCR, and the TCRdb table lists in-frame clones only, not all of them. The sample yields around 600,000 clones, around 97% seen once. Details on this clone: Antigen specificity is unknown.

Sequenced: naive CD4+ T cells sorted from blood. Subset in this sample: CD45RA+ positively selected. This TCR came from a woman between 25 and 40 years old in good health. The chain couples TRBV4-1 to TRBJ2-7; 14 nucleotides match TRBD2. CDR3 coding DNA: TGCGCCAGCAGCCGGGGACTAGCGGGAGCGGCGGGGGAGCAGTACTTC. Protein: CASSRGLAGAAGEQYF.